The clone carrying this TCR beta chain occurred a few times. 13 Jbeta primers and 60 Vbeta primers were used for the PCR. Repertoires were generated with immunoSEQ multiplex PCR, while TCRdb's copy carries only in-frame clones and drops some. Of about 130,000 clones listed, about 70% are singletons. Germline CDR1 and CDR2: SEHNR and FQNEAQ (reference sequence). The CDR3 spans 12 residues. V was pared by 5 bases and J by 10 bases, with 6 bases of the junction left unmatched. The record originates from a study of cytomegalovirus exposure and HLA in healthy donors. The material sequenced was PBMCs. The chain carries TRBV7-9 and TRBJ1-1; TRBD1 matches 8 bases. This clonotype originated in a woman between 40 and 55 years old in good health and CMV-seronegative. The CDR3 reads CASSPGQGGAFF. In DNA form, the CDR3 reads TGTGCCAGCAGCCCCGGACAGGGCGGAGCTTTCTTT.